The 4 T cell receptor beta chains given below trace back to one sample, sequenced in a study of early T cells in non-severe SARS-CoV-2 infection. TCRdb processed the 5' RACE reads anew with MiXCR; each CDR3 protein has one entry. The sample yields about 99,000 distinct CDR3 sequences, roughly 15% seen once. The sample comprised whole blood. Source of these receptors: an adult who was a healthcare worker with PCR-confirmed SARS-CoV-2 infection or an uninfected control (not recorded which).

The rearrangement joins TRBV5-5 to TRBJ2-3; 9 bases agree with TRBD2. J gave up 6 bases and V 4 bases, and 9 bases lay outside the gene matches. Germline V gives CDR1 SGHKS, CDR2 YYEKEE (reference sequence). The CDR3 contains 15 residues. The CDR3 reads CASSRGASGADTQYF. For the CDR3, the DNA is TGTGCCAGCAGCCGGGGGGCTAGCGGGGCGGATACGCAGTATTTT.

The chain uses TRBV7-2 and TRBJ1-2, with a weak D call TRBD1 (6 bases). CDR1 is SGHTA, CDR2 FQGNSA, per germline. V was trimmed by 2 bases and J by 6 bases, leaving 16 bases between them. The CDR3 extends over 15 amino acids. The CDR3 DNA sequence: TGTGCCAGCAGCTTAAGTCGGACAGCTCTTCATGGCTACACCTTC. It specifies CASSLSRTALHGYTF.

The chain couples TRBV7-2 to TRBJ1-5; D is uncertain. Germline values: CDR1 SGHTA, CDR2 FQGNSA. The CDR3 extends over 14 amino acids. The V end was cut by 1 base, the J end by 2 bases, with 6 bases between. The CDR3 DNA sequence: TGTGCCAGCAGCTTAGGGTCAGGCAATCAGCCCCAGCATTTT. It yields the protein CASSLGSGNQPQHF.

There are a few counts of this clonotype. The rearrangement joins TRBV11-2 to TRBJ2-5; D remains ambiguous. Germline CDR1 is SGHAT and CDR2 is FQNNGV. V shed 6 bases and J shed 2 bases, with 7 bases lying between them. This CDR3 has 12 residues. CDR3 protein: CASRGLQETQYF. In DNA form, the CDR3 reads TGTGCCAGCAGGGGTTTGCAAGAGACCCAGTACTTC.